This T cell receptor (beta chain) was documented in a study of blood T cell repertoires in COVID-19. The V gene's germline CDR1 is SGHTA and CDR2 FQGNSA. CDR3 length: 15 amino acids. The V end was cut by 1 base, the J end by 5 bases, with 14 bases between. TCRdb's table, derived via immunoSEQ multiplex PCR, lists solely in-frame clones and lacks some. The sample carries 90,000 to 130,000 clones, about 88% recorded once. This rearrangement joins TRBV7-2 to TRBJ1-1; a weak D match, TRBD1 (5 bases). The receptor was isolated from a man in his forties with acute or convalescent COVID-19. The specimen sequenced was peripheral blood. The CDR3 DNA sequence: TGTGCCAGCAGCTTAGAATGGGGCGTGGAGACTGAAGCTTTCTTT. Its translation: CASSLEWGVETEAFF.